These 19 T cell receptor beta chains originate from one sample sequenced in a study of cytomegalovirus exposure and HLA in healthy donors. PCR was performed using 60 Vbeta and 13 Jbeta primers. Assay used: immunoSEQ multiplex PCR; TCRdb lists only in-frame clones, some missing. The repertoire includes about 44,000 clones, 75% to 90% of them detected once, and around 8% sits in the top ten. Sequencing used PBMCs. The receptors derive from a woman aged 40 to 50 in good health and CMV-seropositive.

The chain joins TRBV19 to TRBJ2-2; 7 bases fit TRBD1. Looked up from germline, CDR1 is LNHDA and CDR2 is SQIVND (reference sequence). V shed 8 bases and J 0 bases; nucleotides not matched to a gene: 6. The CDR3 sequence is 15 residues long. The CDR3 sequence: CASDPGQSNTGELFF. CDR3 coding DNA: TGTGCCAGTGATCCGGGACAGTCGAACACCGGGGAGCTGTTTTTT.

The V call is TRBV28, the J call TRBJ2-2; D may be TRBD2 (5 bases). Trimming removed 3 bases from V and 7 bases from J, with 9 bases in between. The CDR3 covers 13 residues. Per the germline V gene, CDR1 is MDHEN and CDR2 is SYDVKM. CDR3 region: CASSFPEGGELFF. The CDR3 region has the DNA TGTGCCAGCAGTTTCCCCGAGGGCGGGGAGCTGTTTTTT.

Here the CDR3 DNA reads TGTGCCAGCAGCCTTCGGACAGCCATAGGCTACACCTTC. It is translated as CASSLRTAIGYTF. The chain links TRBV14 to TRBJ1-2, with TRBD1 as a possible D gene (6 bases). Looked up from germline, CDR1 is SGHDN and CDR2 is FVKESK. Trimming removed 4 bases at V and 8 bases at J, with 14 bases between. The CDR3 length is 13 residues.

The V gene is TRBV6-4, the J gene TRBJ2-1, with 9 bases lining up with TRBD2. Trimming removed 4 bases from V and 10 bases from J; junction bases left unmatched: 5. This CDR3 is built from 13 residues. Germline CDR1 is MRHNA and CDR2 is SNTAGT. CDR3: CASSAAGTSEQFF. CDR3 bases: TGTGCCAGCAGTGCCGCCGGGACTAGCGAGCAGTTCTTC.

In this sample, this clone turned up a few times. The rearrangement joins TRBV5-1 to TRBJ2-5, with 8 bases that match TRBD2. The V gene's germline CDR1 is SGHRS and CDR2 YFSETQ. CDR3 size: 15 residues. Germline trimming cut 5 bases from V and 5 bases from J; bases unmatched to any gene: 11. The CDR3 sequence: CASSRTAGGVETQYF. DNA for the CDR3: TGCGCCAGCAGTCGGACGGCGGGGGGAGTGGAGACCCAGTACTTC.

The chain couples TRBV27 to TRBJ2-7; possibly TRBD1 for D (5 bases). Trimming removed 4 bases at V and 2 bases at J, with 9 bases between. Germline CDR1 and CDR2: MNHEY and SMNVEV (reference sequence). CDR3 length: 13 residues. The CDR3 is CASSYTGTYEQYF. CDR3 in DNA: TGTGCCAGCAGTTATACAGGAACCTACGAGCAGTACTTC.

The rearrangement joins TRBV19 to TRBJ1-6; 7 bases agree with TRBD1. The CDR3 has 14 residues. V was pared by 5 bases and J by 7 bases, with 5 bases of the junction left unmatched. Germline V gene sequence: CDR1 LNHDA, CDR2 SQIVND (reference sequence). Here the CDR3 reads CASSPGTANSPLHF. The CDR3 DNA follows: TGTGCCAGTAGTCCCGGGACAGCGAATTCACCCCTCCACTTT.

This chain links TRBV2 with TRBJ2-1; 9 bases align to TRBD1. Trimming cost V 7 bases and J 4 bases; bases outside gene matches: 5. The CDR3 is made up of 14 amino acids. Per germline, CDR1 SNHLY and CDR2 FYNNEI. CDR3 sequence (DNA): TGTGCCAGCACCTCCGGGACAGGGTACAATGAGCAGTTCTTC. Amino acids: CASTSGTGYNEQFF.

This clone was counted only a few times. This chain joins TRBV11-3 and TRBJ2-7; D is perhaps TRBD1 (6 bases). Germline V gives CDR1 SGHNT, CDR2 YENEEA. This CDR3 spans 13 amino acids. The V end was cut by 6 bases, the J end by 7 bases, with 16 bases between. The DNA of the CDR3 is TGTGCCAGCAGAATGGACAGAACCTGGGAGCAGTACTTC. Translation gives CASRMDRTWEQYF. The full variable domain, in which reference TRBV11-3 and TRBJ2-7 provide the parts outside the CDR3, is EAGVVQSPRYKIIEKKQPVAFWCNPISGHNTLYWYLQNLGQGPELLIRYENEEAVDDSQLPKDRFSAERLKGVDSTLKIQPAELGDSAVYLCASRMDRTWEQYFGPGTRLTVT.

This clone was observed a handful of times. The chain is built from TRBV27 and TRBJ1-2; TRBD1 agrees at 8 bases. CDR3 length equals 15 residues. Trimming at V came to 5 bases and at J to 4 bases, leaving 9 bases not matched to a gene. In germline, CDR1 is MNHEY, CDR2 SMNVEV (reference sequence). Written as DNA, the CDR3 is TGTGCCAGCAGTCTTATCCCCGGGACAGGCTATGGCTACACCTTC. Protein product: CASSLIPGTGYGYTF.

V usage is TRBV5-1 and J usage is TRBJ1-2, with 10 bases that match TRBD1. V was pared by 4 bases and J by 7 bases, with 10 bases of the junction left unmatched. Germline V lookup: CDR1 SGHRS, CDR2 YFSETQ. CDR3 length equals 15 residues. The CDR3 protein is CASSGGPGQGFGYTF. The CDR3 region has the DNA TGCGCCAGCAGCGGGGGCCCGGGACAGGGGTTTGGCTACACCTTC.

This rearrangement joins TRBV19 to TRBJ2-3, with D uncertain. This CDR3 has 17 amino acids. V was cut by 3 bases and J by 2 bases, with 18 bases left in between. Germline V CDR1 and CDR2: LNHDA, SQIVND (reference sequence). For the CDR3, the DNA is TGTGCCAGTAGTATTTTCCCCAGTTCCCCCAACACAGATACGCAGTATTTT. Encoded protein: CASSIFPSSPNTDTQYF.

This chain links TRBV7-2 with TRBJ2-3; 8 nucleotides align to TRBD2. From germline, CDR1 is SGHTA and CDR2 FQGNSA. The J segment lost 1 base and the V segment lost 3 bases, leaving 6 bases of the junction unmatched. The CDR3 runs to 16 residues. CDR3 bases: TGTGCCAGCAGCTTCCGCCGGGGGGGCGGCACAGATACGCAGTATTTT. Translation gives CASSFRRGGGTDTQYF.

V usage is TRBV10-3 and J usage is TRBJ1-1; no clear D. The CDR3 runs 13 residues. The germline CDR1 and CDR2 sequences are ENHRY and SYGVKD. V was pared by 8 bases and J by 9 bases, with 19 bases between. The CDR3 bases are TGTGCCATCGAACATGAACGAGGATTTCAAGCTTTCTTT. Protein product: CAIEHERGFQAFF.

This rearrangement joins TRBV7-3 to TRBJ2-1, with 8 bases lining up with TRBD2. This CDR3 is 16 amino acids long. Germline V gene data show CDR1 as SGHTA and CDR2 as FQGTGA. The ends lost 5 bases at V and 4 bases at J; junction bases unmatched: 10. The chain's CDR3 is CASSPTSATLYNEQFF. CDR3 nucleotides: TGTGCCAGCAGCCCGACTAGCGCCACGCTTTACAATGAGCAGTTCTTC.

The rearrangement uses TRBV30 and TRBJ2-1; the match to TRBD1 covers 7 bases. Looked up from germline, CDR1 is GTSNPN and CDR2 is SVGIG (reference sequence). The CDR3 sequence is 14 residues long. V trimming: 5 bases; J trimming: 7 bases; junction bases outside the gene matches: 11. The CDR3 region has the DNA TGTGCCTGGGGACAGGCCCAGCTCCATAATGAGCAGTTCTTC. Encoded protein: CAWGQAQLHNEQFF.

V usage is TRBV7-2 and J usage is TRBJ2-1, with a possible D match to TRBD1 (6 bases). This CDR3 contains 12 residues. Trimming took 4 bases from V and 9 from J, leaving 10 bases between them. Germline CDR1 and CDR2: SGHTA and FQGNSA. CDR3 sequence reads: CASSSVRGEQFF. The CDR3 region has the DNA TGTGCCAGCAGCTCGGTCAGGGGTGAGCAGTTCTTC.

The V gene is TRBV6-6, the J gene TRBJ1-3; D not resolved. The ends were cut back, 7 bases at V and 0 bases at J, with 10 bases in the middle. Germline V gives CDR1 MNHNY, CDR2 SVGAGI (reference sequence). This CDR3 has 14 amino acids. CDR3 amino acids: CASNPRGSGNTIYF. CDR3 DNA: TGTGCCAGCAATCCTCGGGGCTCTGGAAACACCATATATTTT.

This clone came up once. The V and J genes are TRBV27 and TRBJ2-2, with D uncertain. The CDR3 is 12 residues long. Germline lookup yields CDR1 MNHEY and CDR2 SMNVEV (reference sequence). With 3 bases removed from V and 8 bases from J, the gap between germline ends came to 7 bases. DNA of the CDR3: TGTGCCAGCAGTTTCCTCGAGGGGGAGCTGTTTTTT. This codes for CASSFLEGELFF.